The 5 T cell receptor beta chains presented below share a single source sample, sequenced in a study of blood T cells in healthy people across ages. The authors ran a second PCR of about 6 to 11 cycles using a sample-barcoded 5' primer and a J-beta primer mix. TCRdb re-called the 5' RACE reads through MiXCR, storing one row per CDR3 protein. Found here are roughly 500,000 distinct CDR3 sequences, approximately 30% of them singletons; the top ten hold 18%. Material: blood. The receptors derive from a woman in her 70s in good health.

This chain connects TRBV9 to TRBJ1-6; D perhaps matches TRBD1 (5 bases). Trimming removed 3 bases from V and 9 bases from J, with 13 bases in between. Germline CDR1 SGDLS, CDR2 YYNGEE. The CDR3 is made up of 14 amino acids. The CDR3: CASSAGPQGSPLHF. The CDR3, as DNA: TGTGCCAGCAGCGCGGGACCCCAGGGTTCACCCCTCCACTTT.

This rearrangement joins TRBV15 to TRBJ1-5, with TRBD1 matching 10 bases. V was clipped by 2 bases and J by 7 bases; unmatched bases: 8. This CDR3 contains 16 residues. Germline lookup yields CDR1 LNHNV and CDR2 YYDKDF (reference sequence). The CDR3 spells CATSRPLDRGRQPQHF. The DNA of the CDR3 is TGTGCCACCAGCAGACCCCTGGACAGGGGGAGACAGCCCCAGCATTTT.

This clonotype was observed a few times. V and J are TRBV12-3 or TRBV12-4 and TRBJ2-5; TRBD2 agrees at 8 bases. The CDR3 totals 17 residues. V shed 3 bases, J shed 5 bases, and the junction held 14 bases outside the gene matches. The CDR3 nucleotides read TGTGCCAGCAGTTTGGGGCTAGCGGGTTCGGCGGGGGAGACCCAGTACTTC. Its translation: CASSLGLAGSAGETQYF.

CDR3 sequence: CASSPTEGGGVDEQFF. CDR3 nucleotides: TGTGCCAGCAGCCCAACGGAGGGCGGGGGGGTCGATGAGCAGTTCTTC. The chain has TRBV13 and TRBJ2-5; 9 nucleotides line up with TRBD2. The end of the DNA fits TRBJ2-1 better, so the J call may be wrong. The germline gives CDR1 PRHDT, CDR2 FYEKMQ (reference sequence). This CDR3 comprises 16 residues.

This clonotype has just a few counts. The chain carries TRBV12-3 or TRBV12-4 and TRBJ2-7, with 7 bases aligning to TRBD1. The CDR3 spans 14 residues. V lost 5 bases to trimming and J lost 2 bases; unmatched junction nucleotides: 6. This chain's CDR3 is CASSTDREAYEQYF. The CDR3 nucleotides are TGTGCCAGCAGTACAGACAGGGAAGCCTACGAGCAGTACTTC.